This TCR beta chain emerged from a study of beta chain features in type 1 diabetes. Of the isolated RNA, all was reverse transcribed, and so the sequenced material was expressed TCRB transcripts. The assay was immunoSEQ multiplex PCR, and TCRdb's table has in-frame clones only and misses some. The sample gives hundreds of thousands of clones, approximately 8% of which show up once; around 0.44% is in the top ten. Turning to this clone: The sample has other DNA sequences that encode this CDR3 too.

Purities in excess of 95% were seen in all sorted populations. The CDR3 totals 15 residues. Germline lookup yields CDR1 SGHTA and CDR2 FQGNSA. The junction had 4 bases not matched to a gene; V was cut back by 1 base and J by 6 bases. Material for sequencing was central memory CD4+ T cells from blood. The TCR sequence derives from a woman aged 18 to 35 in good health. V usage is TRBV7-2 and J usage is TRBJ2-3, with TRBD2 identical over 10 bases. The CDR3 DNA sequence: TGTGCCAGCAGCTTAGTAGCGGGAGGAGGGGATACGCAGTATTTT. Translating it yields CASSLVAGGGDTQYF.